The clone carrying this T cell receptor (beta chain) appeared once. This entry comes from a study of blood T cell repertoires in COVID-19. About the research overall: Some COVID-19 samples were acute and others convalescent; all came from the United States, Italy and Spain. Sources were T cells, B-cell-depleted T cells, or PBMCs; the material itself was cDNA or gDNA.

This CDR3 region has 18 residues. Germline CDR1 is MGHRA and CDR2 is YSYEKL. The V and J ends lost 3 bases and 0 bases respectively, with 19 bases between them. TCRdb's copy holds only in-frame clones and misses some; the assay was immunoSEQ multiplex PCR. The table includes roughly 24,000 clones, 90% detected once. This TCR was sampled from a woman between 55 and 75 years old with active COVID-19. The source material was peripheral blood. The V gene is TRBV4-1, the J gene TRBJ2-3; D might be TRBD2 (6 bases). The DNA of the CDR3 is TGCGCCAGCAGCCAGTGGCCCCTACGCGGGGCTAGCACAGATACGCAGTATTTT. It yields the protein CASSQWPLRGASTDTQYF.